This is a list of T cell receptor beta chains from one sample in a study of a mutant IDH1 vaccine in newly diagnosed glioma. These TCRs' antigens remain unknown. The protocol was immunoSEQ multiplex PCR, while the TCRdb copy is restricted to in-frame clones and leaves out a portion. The sample yields 84,000 or so clones, 81% seen once. This specimen was PBMCs, taken from a glioma patient whose treatment included an IDH1 peptide vaccine. These receptors came from a middle-aged man with glioma. CDR3s include the opening cysteine and the closing phenylalanine or tryptophan. A D gene is named only where the DNA matches it firmly. Some rows have no size entry. The others give once, few or many, or a class for an expanded clone.

j_call d_call clone_size v_call cdr3_aa cdr3_nt
TRBJ1-1 - - TRBV6-5 CASSHRQRNTEAFF TGTGCCAGCAGCCACCGACAGAGGAACACTGAAGCTTTCTTT
TRBJ1-6 - - TRBV30 CAWEGGNYSPLHF TGTGCCTGGGAAGGAGGAAATTACTCACCCCTCCACTTT
TRBJ1-1 TRBD1 - TRBV5-1 CASQTRQGPSSEAFF TGCGCCAGCCAAACTCGACAGGGGCCTTCTTCTGAAGCTTTCTTT
TRBJ2-2 - - TRBV7-9 CASSLDFSLTGELFF TGTGCCAGCAGCTTAGATTTCAGCCTCACCGGGGAGCTGTTTTTT
TRBJ2-1 - once TRBV7-9 CASSATSENYRTNEQFF TGTGCCAGCAGCGCCACTAGTGAGAATTACCGCACGAATGAGCAGTTCTTC
TRBJ2-6 - - TRBV21-1 CASSSGQGPKSGANVLTF TGTGCCAGCAGCTCGGGACAGGGTCCTAAGTCTGGGGCCAACGTCCTGACTTTC
TRBJ2-6 - - TRBV6-5 CASTSGSGANVLTF TGTGCCAGCACCTCGGGCTCTGGGGCCAACGTCCTGACTTTC
TRBJ2-2 - few TRBV21-1 CASSYPLRALLGVVGELFF TGTGCCAGCAGCTACCCCCTTAGGGCCCTCCTGGGCGTGGTCGGGGAGCTGTTTTTT
TRBJ2-7 - few TRBV11-2 CASSLDRGTDEQYF TGTGCCAGCAGCTTAGATCGTGGGACGGACGAGCAGTACTTC
TRBJ1-5 - few TRBV5-5 CASSSNGDSNQPQHF TGTGCCAGCAGCTCTAACGGGGATAGCAATCAGCCCCAGCATTTT
TRBJ2-3 TRBD2 once TRBV10-3 CAISGGGGPSDTQYF TGTGCCATCAGTGGGGGGGGAGGGCCATCCGATACGCAGTATTTT
TRBJ1-5 - - TRBV27 CASSTTGFNQPQHF TGTGCCAGCAGCACGACAGGCTTCAATCAGCCCCAGCATTTT
TRBJ2-7 TRBD1 - TRBV28 CASSLGTGDEQYF TGTGCCAGCAGTTTAGGGACAGGGGATGAGCAGTACTTC
TRBJ2-3 TRBD2 - TRBV9 CASSISLAGRSDTQYF TGTGCCAGCAGCATCTCACTAGCGGGGAGGTCGGATACGCAGTATTTT